Sequencing of this TCR beta chain was carried out in a study of shared clonotypes between healthy human individuals. Genomic DNA of each subset was evenly split across several immunoSEQ plates. About 30,000 T cell genomes, or about 190 ng DNA, went into the sorted-subset replicate PCRs. TCRdb's copy holds only in-frame clones and misses some; the assay was immunoSEQ multiplex PCR. The sample shows approximately 1,000,000 clones, around three quarters of them seen only once. The CDR3 extends over 16 amino acids. Between the trimmed V and J ends, which lost 4 bases and 3 bases, there was a span of 18 bases. Germline CDR1 LNHDA, CDR2 SQIVND (reference sequence).

This sequence originates from a man aged 18 to 30 in good health. Some clones in this sample may be carry-over from other donors' samples. The sequenced sample consisted of memory CD4+ T cells from PBMCs. Subset noted: CD45RA-negative fraction. The chain carries TRBV19 and TRBJ1-2; weak D call: TRBD1 (5 bases). For the CDR3, the DNA is TGTGCCAGTAGTACGCAGAGGGACGCCGAAGACTATGGCTACACCTTC. Protein: CASSTQRDAEDYGYTF. The entire variable domain, with the rest obtained from reference TRBV19 and TRBJ1-2, is as follows: DGGITQSPKYLFRKEGQNVTLSCEQNLNHDAMYWYRQDPGQGLRLIYYSQIVNDFQKGDIAEGYSVSREKKESFPLTVTSAQKNPTAFYLCASSTQRDAEDYGYTFGSGTRLTVV.